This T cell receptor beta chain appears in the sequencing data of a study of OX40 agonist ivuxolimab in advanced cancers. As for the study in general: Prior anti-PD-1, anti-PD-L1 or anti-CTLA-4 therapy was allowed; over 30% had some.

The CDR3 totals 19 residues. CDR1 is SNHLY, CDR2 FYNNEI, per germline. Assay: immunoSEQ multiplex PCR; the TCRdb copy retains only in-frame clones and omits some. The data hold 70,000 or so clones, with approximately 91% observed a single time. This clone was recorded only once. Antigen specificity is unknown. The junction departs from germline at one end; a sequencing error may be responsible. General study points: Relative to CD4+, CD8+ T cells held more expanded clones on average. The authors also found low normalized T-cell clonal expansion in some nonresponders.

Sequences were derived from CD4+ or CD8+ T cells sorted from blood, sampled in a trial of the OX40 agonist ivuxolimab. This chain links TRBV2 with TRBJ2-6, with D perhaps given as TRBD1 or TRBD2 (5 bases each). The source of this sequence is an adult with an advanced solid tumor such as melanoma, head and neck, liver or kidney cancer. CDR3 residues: CASKGRGRGKLSGTNVLTF. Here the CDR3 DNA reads TGTGCCAGCAAGGGCCGGGGACGGGGTAAACTTTCTGGGACCAACGTCCTGACTTTC. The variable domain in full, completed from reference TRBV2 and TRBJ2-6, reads EPEVTQTPSHQVTQMGQEVILRCVPISNHLYFYWYRQILGQKVEFLVSFYNNEISEKSEIFDDQFSVERPDGSNFTLKIRSTKLEDSAMYFCASKGRGRGKLSGTNVLTFGAGSRLTVL.